One sample yielded the 32 T cell receptor beta chains listed below, sequenced in a study of spatial heterogeneity in lung cancer (dated 2019 in TCRdb). In light of the paper, this sample's time point label describes: blood at routine non-recurrence follow-up after resection. Libraries were prepared through 5' RACE. TCRdb shows the sequencer as NextSeq 500. TCRdb ran its own pipeline on the public reads, namely fastp trimming at Q25 and MiXCR clone calling, and kept in-frame beta chains. CDR3 protein duplicates are merged, each entry listing the most common genes and DNA. This sample is represented by 100,000 to 120,000 distinct CDR3 sequences; roughly 10% of them were singletons. Approximately 25% of the sample is held by the ten biggest clonotypes. Specimen: PBMCs, collected at follow-up. Receptors were obtained from a female donor with early-stage non-small cell lung cancer.

This clonotype appeared many times. This chain links TRBV6-4 with TRBJ2-2; D unclear. The length of the CDR3 is 14 residues. V was shortened by 2 bases and J by 1 base, with 5 bases between the two germline ends. Germline CDR1 and CDR2: MRHNA and SNTAGT. This CDR3 reads CASSDQWNTGELFF. As DNA, the CDR3 is TGTGCCAGCAGTGACCAATGGAACACCGGGGAGCTGTTTTTT.

In DNA, the CDR3 is TGTGCCAGCAGCAAAGAGCAGCGACGTCCAGATACGCAGTATTTT. This codes for CASSKEQRRPDTQYF. The rearrangement joins TRBV21-1 to TRBJ2-3. TRBV21-1 is marked as a pseudogene. The CDR3 is made up of 15 amino acids.

The sample holds many counts of this clonotype. V and J are TRBV7-2 and TRBJ1-2; TRBD1 matches at 9 bases. V shed 4 bases and J 5 bases; nucleotides not matched to a gene: 11. The CDR3 consists of 16 residues. Germline V gene lookup returns CDR1 SGHTA and CDR2 FQGNSA. CDR3 DNA: TGTGCCAGCAGCTCCGGGACAGGGTCCGCTGATTATGGCTACACCTTC. Protein sequence: CASSSGTGSADYGYTF.

This chain uses TRBV7-2 with TRBJ1-1; 9 bases match TRBD1. This CDR3 has 14 amino acids. Per germline, CDR1 SGHTA and CDR2 FQGNSA. J lost 7 bases, V lost 4 bases, and 7 bases had no gene match. This CDR3 reads CASSSIGQGLEAFF. The CDR3 nucleotides read TGTGCCAGCAGCTCCATTGGACAGGGGCTTGAAGCTTTCTTT.

The CDR3, as DNA: TGTGCCACCAGCAGAGATCCGGTCAGGAGATCCCTAGCCAAAAACATTCAGTACTTC. Its protein product is CATSRDPVRRSLAKNIQYF. The rearrangement uses TRBV15 and TRBJ2-4; D not certain. Germline V gene lookup returns CDR1 LNHNV and CDR2 YYDKDF (reference sequence). This CDR3 contains 19 residues. Trimming stripped 0 bases from V and 0 bases from J, with 18 bases between.

This clonotype has a handful of counts. V and J are TRBV24-1 and TRBJ1-2; 8 bases are shared with TRBD1. The CDR3 has 15 amino acids. With V trimmed by 3 bases and J by 5 bases, 7 bases remained unmatched. Germline CDR1 and CDR2: KGHDR and SFDVKD. The CDR3 region has the DNA TGTGCCACCAGTGATCCCACGGACAGGGCGTATGGCTACACCTTC. Translating it yields CATSDPTDRAYGYTF.

In its sample, this clonotype was seen a few times. The V call is TRBV2, the J call TRBJ1-3; D ambiguous. The CDR3 runs to 14 residues. Looked up from germline, CDR1 is SNHLY and CDR2 is FYNNEI. V lost 6 bases to trimming and J lost 2 bases, with 11 bases between them. CDR3 sequence (DNA): TGTGCCAGCAGAGGTCGGACTGCTGGAAACACCATATATTTT. Translated: CASRGRTAGNTIYF.

The J gene is TRBJ2-5, the V gene TRBV30; the D gene could be TRBD1 or TRBD2 (5 bases each). This CDR3 spans 14 amino acids. Germline assignment: CDR1 GTSNPN and CDR2 SVGIG (reference sequence). V was cut by 2 bases and J by 1 base, with 11 bases left in between. This CDR3 is CAWSSGTLQETQYF. CDR3 nucleotide sequence: TGTGCCTGGAGTTCCGGGACGCTCCAAGAGACCCAGTACTTC.

The chain uses TRBV12-3 or TRBV12-4 and TRBJ2-1; no definite D call. V dropped 4 bases and J dropped 8 bases, with 12 bases sitting between them. The CDR3 loop spans 13 amino acids. The CDR3 nucleotides are TGTGCCAGCAGTTCCCCACCAGGACATGAGCAGTTCTTC. Protein product: CASSSPPGHEQFF.

The chain has TRBV20-1 and TRBJ2-7; no clear D. The CDR3 loop spans 13 amino acids. V shed 6 bases and J shed 2 bases, with 14 bases lying between them. Germline V gives CDR1 DFQATT, CDR2 SNEGSKA (reference sequence). As DNA, the CDR3 is TGCAGTGCCGGACGGAAAGGACCCTACGAGCAGTACTTC. It is translated as CSAGRKGPYEQYF.

A few counts support this clonotype. The genes are TRBV27 and TRBJ2-6; no clear D gene. In germline, CDR1 is MNHEY, CDR2 SMNVEV (reference sequence). The CDR3 runs 14 residues. Trimming shortened V by 6 bases and J by 0 bases, and 6 bases separated the two germline ends. The CDR3, as DNA: TGTGCCAGCAGGCGGAGCTCTGGGGCCAACGTCCTGACTTTC. It translates to CASRRSSGANVLTF.

This clonotype came up many times. V gene TRBV28 combines with J gene TRBJ2-5; TRBD1 is a possible D gene (5 bases). The CDR3 extends over 15 amino acids. The germline V gene encodes CDR1 MDHEN and CDR2 SYDVKM. The ends were cut back, 3 bases at V and 4 bases at J, with 15 bases in the middle. CDR3 in amino acids: CASSFGQGRRETQYF. CDR3 in DNA: TGTGCCAGCAGTTTCGGGCAGGGTAGGCGAGAGACCCAGTACTTC.

The rearrangement links TRBV6-2 or TRBV6-3 to TRBJ2-7, with 10 bases matching TRBD2. The CDR3 loop spans 15 amino acids. V lost 11 bases and J lost 6; bases outside the gene matches: 16. Germline CDR1 MNHEY, CDR2 SVGEGT. CDR3: CAGKQKREGLGEQYF. In nucleotides, the CDR3 is TGTGCCGGCAAGCAAAAGCGGGAGGGCCTGGGCGAGCAGTACTTC.

This clonotype was recorded many times. V is TRBV12-3 or TRBV12-4 and J is TRBJ2-1; D gene uncertain. V was trimmed by 3 bases and J by 8 bases, leaving 8 bases between them. This CDR3 is 12 amino acids long. CDR3 protein: CASSFRVYEQFF. Here the CDR3 DNA reads TGTGCCAGCAGTTTTAGAGTGTATGAGCAGTTCTTC.

This clonotype turned up a few times. The chain employs TRBV28 and TRBJ1-4, with a tentative D call TRBD1 (5 bases). This CDR3 contains 14 residues. Deletions cut 7 bases from V and 3 bases from J, with 12 bases between. Germline V CDR1 and CDR2: MDHEN, SYDVKM. CDR3 sequence reads: CASKDPGANEKLFF. In DNA, the CDR3 is TGTGCCAGCAAGGATCCGGGGGCTAATGAAAAACTGTTTTTT. The full variable domain, rest sourced from reference TRBV28 and TRBJ1-4, is DVKVTQSSRYLVKRTGEKVFLECVQDMDHENMFWYRQDPGLGLRLIYFSYDVKMKEKGDIPEGYSVSREKKERFSLILESASTNQTSMYLCASKDPGANEKLFFGSGTQLSVL.

This clonotype came up a few times. This chain joins TRBV4-1 and TRBJ2-2; 9 nucleotides align to TRBD2. The CDR3 length is 18 residues. Germline assignment: CDR1 MGHRA and CDR2 YSYEKL. Trimming took 1 base from V and 0 from J; bases not matched to a gene: 6. The CDR3 is CASSQGLAGTANTGELFF. In DNA, the CDR3 is TGCGCCAGCAGCCAAGGCCTAGCGGGAACCGCGAACACCGGGGAGCTGTTTTTT.

This clonotype has a handful of counts. The chain couples TRBV6-5 to TRBJ2-1; D is unclear. The germline V and J ends were trimmed by 5 bases and 3 bases, with 8 bases remaining between them. CDR1 MNHEY and CDR2 SVGAGI come from the germline V gene. The length of the CDR3 is 13 residues. CDR3 nucleotides: TGTGCCAGCAGTAGGAGAGTCTACAATGAGCAGTTCTTC. This gives the protein CASSRRVYNEQFF.

This clonotype came up many times. CDR3 bases: TGTGCCAGCAGTTACTCAGACAGGGGCACAGATACGCAGTATTTT. Protein sequence: CASSYSDRGTDTQYF. The chain has TRBV6-5 and TRBJ2-3; 7 bases are shared with TRBD1. This CDR3 contains 15 residues. Germline loops: CDR1 MNHEY, CDR2 SVGAGI. Trimming removed 0 bases from V and 1 base from J; junction bases left unmatched: 1.

This chain joins TRBV2 and TRBJ2-7, with 7 positions matching TRBD2. CDR3 length: 13 residues. Germline loops: CDR1 SNHLY, CDR2 FYNNEI. The V and J ends lost 6 bases and 4 bases, in that order; junction bases with no gene match: 6. CDR3 sequence: CASRSGGGYEQYF. CDR3 nucleotides: TGTGCCAGCAGATCGGGGGGAGGTTACGAGCAGTACTTC.

V gene TRBV24-1 combines with J gene TRBJ2-5; D is unresolved. Trimming removed 4 bases at V and 1 base at J, with 12 bases between. Germline V gene lookup returns CDR1 KGHDR and CDR2 SFDVKD. The CDR3 has 15 residues. This chain's CDR3 is CATSESTRIQETQYF. The CDR3 DNA reads TGTGCCACCAGTGAGTCCACAAGAATCCAAGAGACCCAGTACTTC.

This clonotype was recorded many times. The gene calls are TRBV28 and TRBJ1-5, with TRBD1 matching over 7 bases. Trimming at V came to 5 bases and at J to 5 bases, leaving 9 bases not matched to a gene. Germline assignment: CDR1 MDHEN and CDR2 SYDVKM. The CDR3 extends over 15 amino acids. The chain's CDR3 is CASSRRDSYYQPQHF. The CDR3 DNA reads as TGTGCCAGCAGTAGAAGGGACAGCTATTATCAGCCCCAGCATTTT.

Here the CDR3 reads CSARDWGGSTDTQYF. Written as DNA, the CDR3 is TGCAGTGCTAGAGATTGGGGCGGGAGCACAGATACGCAGTATTTT. V usage is TRBV20-1 and J usage is TRBJ2-3, with D possibly being TRBD1 or TRBD2 (5 bases each). Looked up from germline, CDR1 is DFQATT and CDR2 is SNEGSKA (reference sequence). Trimming took 0 bases from V and 0 from J, leaving 10 bases between them. This CDR3 has 15 residues.

This clonotype was seen only a few times. The V gene is TRBV12-3 or TRBV12-4, the J gene TRBJ2-5; tentative D call: TRBD2 (5 bases). Trimming stripped 0 bases from V and 6 bases from J, with 14 bases between. The CDR3 runs to 15 residues. The CDR3 sequence: CASSLALTISQTQYF. CDR3 nucleotides: TGTGCCAGCAGTTTAGCGCTGACTATCAGCCAGACCCAGTACTTC.

This clonotype showed up many times. The V call is TRBV20-1, the J call TRBJ1-1; no clear D gene. Trimming stripped 3 bases from V and 4 bases from J, with 21 bases between. Germline V CDR1 and CDR2: DFQATT, SNEGSKA (reference sequence). This CDR3 contains 16 residues. CDR3 sequence (DNA): TGCAGTGCTAGTTTTTTGGCGGCAGCTAGAGTCACTGAAGCTTTCTTT. Protein product: CSASFLAAARVTEAFF.

This clonotype showed up just a few times. This chain joins TRBV7-2 and TRBJ2-1; no reliable D call. This CDR3 is 14 amino acids long. Germline loops: CDR1 SGHTA, CDR2 FQGNSA. V dropped 5 bases and J dropped 10 bases, with 18 bases sitting between them. The CDR3 spells CASSPRFEALEQFF. The CDR3, as DNA: TGTGCCAGCAGCCCCCGCTTCGAAGCGCTAGAGCAGTTCTTC.

This clonotype was picked up a small number of times. The V call is TRBV7-8, the J call TRBJ2-7; no clear D gene. The CDR3 is 11 residues long. Per germline, CDR1 SGHVS and CDR2 FQNEAQ. Trimming stripped 7 bases from V and 3 bases from J, with 7 bases between. CDR3 coding DNA: TGTGCCAGCACTAACTACTACGAGCAGTACTTC. This gives the protein CASTNYYEQYF.

This chain links TRBV28 with TRBJ2-1, with 8 bases matching TRBD2. Germline CDR1 is MDHEN and CDR2 is SYDVKM. This CDR3 is 16 amino acids long. Unmatched junction bases numbered 3, after V lost 2 bases and J lost 0 bases. This CDR3 is CASSLEAGVSYNEQFF. Here the CDR3 DNA reads TGTGCCAGCAGTTTAGAAGCGGGAGTCTCCTACAATGAGCAGTTCTTC.

This clonotype was counted ten times or more. The chain employs TRBV20-1 and TRBJ1-3; D is possibly TRBD1 (5 bases). V was cut by 6 bases and J by 0 bases, with 12 bases left in between. Per the germline V gene, CDR1 is DFQATT and CDR2 is SNEGSKA (reference sequence). CDR3 length: 14 residues. The DNA for the CDR3 is TGCAGTGCCAGACAGCAAAGCTCTGGAAACACCATATATTTT. This gives the protein CSARQQSSGNTIYF.

This clonotype has more than one count but fewer than ten. The chain has TRBV2 and TRBJ2-6; no definite D call. Per the germline V gene, CDR1 is SNHLY and CDR2 is FYNNEI. Deletions cut 6 bases from V and 9 bases from J, with 18 bases between. The CDR3 is 15 residues long. CDR3 sequence reads: CASRQPLRTVNVLTF. The CDR3 DNA follows: TGTGCCAGCAGGCAACCCTTGCGGACGGTCAACGTCCTGACTTTC.

This chain joins TRBV20-1 and TRBJ2-1; the match to TRBD2 covers 9 bases. The CDR3 runs to 14 residues. From germline, CDR1 is DFQATT and CDR2 SNEGSKA (reference sequence). J was trimmed by 4 bases and V by 1 base; bases with no gene match: 2. The CDR3 loop is CSARGTSVYNEQFF. In nucleotides, the CDR3 is TGCAGTGCTAGAGGGACTAGCGTATACAATGAGCAGTTCTTC.

The chain employs TRBV5-5 and TRBJ2-3; no clear D. The CDR3 totals 12 residues. Per germline, CDR1 SGHKS and CDR2 YYEKEE (reference sequence). With 4 bases removed from V and 4 bases from J, the gap between germline ends came to 7 bases. CDR3 nucleotides: TGTGCCAGCAGCCCGACTGCAGATACGCAGTATTTT. Translated, it gives CASSPTADTQYF.

The V and J genes are TRBV20-1 and TRBJ2-1, with 7 bases lining up with TRBD1. The J segment lost 5 bases and the V segment lost 0 bases, leaving 7 bases of the junction unmatched. The CDR3 length is 15 residues. Germline CDR1 is DFQATT and CDR2 is SNEGSKA (reference sequence). The DNA of the CDR3 is TGCAGTGCTAGAGATCGTCAGGGGGATAACAATGAGCAGTTCTTC. This translates into CSARDRQGDNNEQFF.